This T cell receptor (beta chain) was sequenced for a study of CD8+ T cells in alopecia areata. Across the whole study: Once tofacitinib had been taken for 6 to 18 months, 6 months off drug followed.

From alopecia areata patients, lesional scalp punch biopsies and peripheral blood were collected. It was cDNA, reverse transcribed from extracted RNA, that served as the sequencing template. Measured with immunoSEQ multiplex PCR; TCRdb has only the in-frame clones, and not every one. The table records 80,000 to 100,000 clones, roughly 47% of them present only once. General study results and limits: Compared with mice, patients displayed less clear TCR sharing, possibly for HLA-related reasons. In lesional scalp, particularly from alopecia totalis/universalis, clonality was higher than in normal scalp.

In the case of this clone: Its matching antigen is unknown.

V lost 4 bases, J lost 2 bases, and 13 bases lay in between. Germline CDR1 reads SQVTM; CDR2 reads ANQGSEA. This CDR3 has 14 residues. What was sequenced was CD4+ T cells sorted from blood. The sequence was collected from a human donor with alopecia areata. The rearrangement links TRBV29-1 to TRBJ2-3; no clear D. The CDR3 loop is CSVVRSPITDTQYF. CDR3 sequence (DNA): TGCAGCGTTGTCCGGTCCCCTATCACAGATACGCAGTATTTT.